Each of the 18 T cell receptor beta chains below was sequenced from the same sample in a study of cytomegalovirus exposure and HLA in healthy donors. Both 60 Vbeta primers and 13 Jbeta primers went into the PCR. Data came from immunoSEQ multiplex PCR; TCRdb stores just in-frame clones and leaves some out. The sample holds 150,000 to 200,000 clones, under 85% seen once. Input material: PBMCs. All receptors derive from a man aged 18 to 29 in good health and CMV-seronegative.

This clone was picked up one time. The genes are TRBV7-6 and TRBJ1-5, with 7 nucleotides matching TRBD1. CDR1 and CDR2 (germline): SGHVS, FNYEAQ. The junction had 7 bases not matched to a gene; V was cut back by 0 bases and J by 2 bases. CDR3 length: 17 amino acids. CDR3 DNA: TGTGCCAGCAGCTTAGCTGGTCACAGGGGCGGCAATCAGCCCCAGCATTTT. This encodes CASSLAGHRGGNQPQHF.

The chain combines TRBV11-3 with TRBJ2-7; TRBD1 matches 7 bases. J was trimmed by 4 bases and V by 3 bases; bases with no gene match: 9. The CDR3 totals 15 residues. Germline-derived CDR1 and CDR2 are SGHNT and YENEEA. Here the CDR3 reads CASSLLGQGVYEQYF. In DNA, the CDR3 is TGTGCCAGCAGCTTGCTTGGGCAGGGGGTTTACGAGCAGTACTTC.

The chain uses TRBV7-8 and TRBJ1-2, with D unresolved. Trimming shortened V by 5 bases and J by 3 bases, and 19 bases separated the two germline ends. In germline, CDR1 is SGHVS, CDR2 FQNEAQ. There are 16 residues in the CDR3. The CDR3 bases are TGTGCCAGCAGCAATAAGCGGGGTCGAATTGACTATGGCTACACCTTC. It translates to CASSNKRGRIDYGYTF. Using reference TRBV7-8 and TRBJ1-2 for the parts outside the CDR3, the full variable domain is GAGVSQSPRYKVAKRGQDVALRCDPISGHVSLFWYQQALGQGPEFLTYFQNEAQLDKSGLPSDRFFAERPEGSVSTLKIQRTQQEDSAVYLCASSNKRGRIDYGYTFGSGTRLTVV.

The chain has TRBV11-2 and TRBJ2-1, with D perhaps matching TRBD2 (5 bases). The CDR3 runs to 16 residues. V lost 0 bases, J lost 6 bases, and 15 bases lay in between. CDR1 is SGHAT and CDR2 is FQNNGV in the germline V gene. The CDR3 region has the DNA TGTGCCAGCAGCTTAGATCCGGGTATAGCGTCCAATGAGCAGTTCTTC. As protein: CASSLDPGIASNEQFF.

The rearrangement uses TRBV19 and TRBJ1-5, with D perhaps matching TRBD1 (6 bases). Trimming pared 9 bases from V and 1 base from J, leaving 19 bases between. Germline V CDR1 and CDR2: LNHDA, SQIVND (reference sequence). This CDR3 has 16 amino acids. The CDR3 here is CASFARAGASNQPQHF. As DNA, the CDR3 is TGTGCCAGCTTTGCCCGGGCGGGGGCGAGCAATCAGCCCCAGCATTTT.

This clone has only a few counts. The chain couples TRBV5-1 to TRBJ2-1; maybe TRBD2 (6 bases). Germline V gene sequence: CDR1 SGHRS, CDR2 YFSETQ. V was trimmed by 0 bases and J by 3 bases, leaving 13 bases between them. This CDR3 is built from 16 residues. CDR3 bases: TGCGCCAGCAGCTTGGGATTTGCGGGGATCTACAATGAGCAGTTCTTC. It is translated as CASSLGFAGIYNEQFF.

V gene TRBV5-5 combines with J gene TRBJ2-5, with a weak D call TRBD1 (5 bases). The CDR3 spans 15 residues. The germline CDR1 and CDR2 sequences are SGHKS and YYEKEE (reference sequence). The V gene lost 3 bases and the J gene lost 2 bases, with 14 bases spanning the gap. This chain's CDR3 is CASSWGSRTQETQYF. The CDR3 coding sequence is TGTGCCAGCAGCTGGGGCTCGCGGACACAAGAGACCCAGTACTTC.

Here the CDR3 DNA reads TGTGCCAGCAGTCAAAAAACTAGCGGAGAAGAGACCCAGTACTTC. It translates to CASSQKTSGEETQYF. V and J are TRBV6-5 and TRBJ2-5; 8 bases match TRBD2. Germline CDR1 MNHEY, CDR2 SVGAGI. With V trimmed by 5 bases and J by 3 bases, 8 bases remained unmatched. The CDR3 extends over 15 amino acids.

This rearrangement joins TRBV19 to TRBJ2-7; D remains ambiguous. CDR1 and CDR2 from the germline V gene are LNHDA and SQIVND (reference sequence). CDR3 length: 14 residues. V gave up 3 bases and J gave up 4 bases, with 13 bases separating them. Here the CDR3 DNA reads TGTGCCAGTAGTATGCGCCTAGAGTCTTACGAGCAGTACTTC. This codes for CASSMRLESYEQYF. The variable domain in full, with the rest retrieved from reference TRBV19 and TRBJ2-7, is DGGITQSPKYLFRKEGQNVTLSCEQNLNHDAMYWYRQDPGQGLRLIYYSQIVNDFQKGDIAEGYSVSREKKESFPLTVTSAQKNPTAFYLCASSMRLESYEQYFGPGTRLTVT.

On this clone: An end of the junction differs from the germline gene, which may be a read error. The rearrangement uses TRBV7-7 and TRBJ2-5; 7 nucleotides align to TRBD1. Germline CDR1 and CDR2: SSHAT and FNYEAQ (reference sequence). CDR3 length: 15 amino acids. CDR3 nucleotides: TGTGCTAGCAGTAACAGACAGGGTAAAGAGGAGACCCAGTACTTC. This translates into CASSNRQGKEETQYF.

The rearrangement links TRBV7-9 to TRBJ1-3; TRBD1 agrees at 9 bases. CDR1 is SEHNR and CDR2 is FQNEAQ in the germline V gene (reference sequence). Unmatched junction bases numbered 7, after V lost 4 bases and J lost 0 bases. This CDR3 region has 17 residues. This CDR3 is CASSSWTGVNSGNTIYF. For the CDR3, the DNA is TGTGCCAGCAGCTCTTGGACAGGGGTCAACTCTGGAAACACCATATATTTT.

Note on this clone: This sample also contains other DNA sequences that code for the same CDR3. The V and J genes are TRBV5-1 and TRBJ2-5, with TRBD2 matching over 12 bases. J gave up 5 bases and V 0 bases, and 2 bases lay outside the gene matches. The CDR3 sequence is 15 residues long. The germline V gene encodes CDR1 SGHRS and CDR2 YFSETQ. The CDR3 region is CASSLELAGGETQYF. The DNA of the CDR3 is TGCGCCAGCAGCTTGGAGCTAGCGGGGGGGGAGACCCAGTACTTC.

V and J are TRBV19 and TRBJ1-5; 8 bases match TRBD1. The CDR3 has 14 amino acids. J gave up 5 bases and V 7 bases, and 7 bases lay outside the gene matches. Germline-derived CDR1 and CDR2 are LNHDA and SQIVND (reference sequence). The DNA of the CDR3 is TGTGCCAGTAATCACGGACAGGGCTATCAGCCCCAGCATTTT. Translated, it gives CASNHGQGYQPQHF.

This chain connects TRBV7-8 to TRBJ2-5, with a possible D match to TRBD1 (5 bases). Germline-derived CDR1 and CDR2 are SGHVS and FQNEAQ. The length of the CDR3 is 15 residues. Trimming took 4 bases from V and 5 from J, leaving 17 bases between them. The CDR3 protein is CASSYNTASGETQYF. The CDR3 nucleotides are TGTGCCAGCAGCTACAACACCGCCTCAGGGGAGACCCAGTACTTC. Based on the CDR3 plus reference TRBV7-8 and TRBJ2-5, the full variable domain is GAGVSQSPRYKVAKRGQDVALRCDPISGHVSLFWYQQALGQGPEFLTYFQNEAQLDKSGLPSDRFFAERPEGSVSTLKIQRTQQEDSAVYLCASSYNTASGETQYFGPGTRLLVL.

In nucleotides, the CDR3 is TGTGCCAGCAGCGGGTTCCCGAGCCCCTTTTCTGGGGCCAACGTCCTGACTTTC. This codes for CASSGFPSPFSGANVLTF. The chain carries TRBV9 and TRBJ2-6, with D unresolved. The V gene lost 3 bases and the J gene lost 1 base, with 17 bases spanning the gap. There are 18 residues in the CDR3. Germline CDR1 SGDLS, CDR2 YYNGEE.

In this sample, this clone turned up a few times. CDR3 sequence: CASSQETVWNTEAFF. Here the CDR3 DNA reads TGTGCCAGCAGCCAAGAGACAGTTTGGAACACTGAAGCTTTCTTT. The V call is TRBV14, the J call TRBJ1-1; a possible D gene is TRBD1 (5 bases). The CDR3 runs to 15 residues. The V end lost 0 bases, the J end lost 1 base, and 9 bases lay between the germline ends. CDR1 and CDR2 (germline): SGHDN, FVKESK.

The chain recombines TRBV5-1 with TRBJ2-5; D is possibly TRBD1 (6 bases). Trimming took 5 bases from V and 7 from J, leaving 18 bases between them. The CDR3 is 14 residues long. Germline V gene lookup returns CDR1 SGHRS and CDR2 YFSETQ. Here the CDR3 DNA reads TGCGCCAGCAGGAGAGGGGGACCAGAGGGGACCCAGTACTTC. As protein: CASRRGGPEGTQYF.

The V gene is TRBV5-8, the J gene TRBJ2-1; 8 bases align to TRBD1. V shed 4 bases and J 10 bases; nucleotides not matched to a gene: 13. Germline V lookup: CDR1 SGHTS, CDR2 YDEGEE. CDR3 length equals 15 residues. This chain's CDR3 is CASSPRGGQGWEQFF. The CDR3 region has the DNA TGTGCCAGCAGCCCCAGGGGCGGACAGGGCTGGGAGCAGTTCTTC.